These T cell receptor beta chains were read from a single sample in a study of T cells in Graves' hyperthyroidism and ophthalmopathy. TCRdb recomputed calls from the multiplex PCR reads with MiXCR, one row per CDR3 protein. The data show about 160,000 distinct CDR3 sequences, 9.4% seen once. The sequenced sample was blood. The receptors come from a young woman with Graves' hyperthyroidism that later progressed to Graves' ophthalmopathy. Both conserved end residues are part of each CDR3.

j_gene | v_gene | CDR3aa
TRBJ1-1 | TRBV9 | CASSGQASASEAFF
TRBJ1-1 | TRBV7-9 | CASSSPGSTEAFF
TRBJ1-1 | TRBV13 | CASSLEQDPNTEAFF
TRBJ1-2 | TRBV20-1 | CSAAGGEISYTF
TRBJ2-7 | TRBV12-3/TRBV12-4 | CASRIGGYEQYF
TRBJ2-1 | TRBV24-1 | CATSLADNEQFF
TRBJ2-2 | TRBV27 | CASSSASDRTMTGELFF
TRBJ2-5 | TRBV19 | CASSGGGRQETQYF
TRBJ2-7 | TRBV6-1 | CASSESNRSPEQYF
TRBJ2-1 | TRBV18 | CASSPDSQDNEQFF
TRBJ1-6 | TRBV15 | CATSRDTYSGQGANSPLHF
TRBJ2-1 | TRBV19 | CASSIGLGPNEQFF
TRBJ1-1 | TRBV20-1 | CSAREVPTEAFF
TRBJ1-6 | TRBV28 | CASGQGARSPLHF
TRBJ2-1 | TRBV7-9 | CASSLMAGGTYNEQFF
TRBJ1-2 | TRBV27 | CASSPIGVSTYGYTF
TRBJ1-2 | TRBV30 | CAWSVLQGEGYTF
TRBJ2-2 | TRBV29-1 | CSVESDSNTGELFF
TRBJ2-7 | TRBV2 | CASNGIRAYYEQYF
TRBJ1-5 | TRBV19 | CASSITSVSNQPQHF
TRBJ2-7 | TRBV4-2 | CASSPRGGRSSYEQYF
TRBJ2-1 | TRBV14 | CASSQGWLAGVSGGNEQFF
TRBJ2-3 | TRBV3-1 | CASSQGTGGSDTQYF
TRBJ2-1 | TRBV11-3 | CASSLRTGGPFEQFF
TRBJ2-1 | TRBV3-1 | CASSRASGVGNEQFF
TRBJ2-3 | TRBV24-1 | CATSDLGDTQYF
TRBJ2-5 | TRBV28 | CASSAGTGHPEQETQYF
TRBJ2-5 | TRBV6-1 | CASSDDPRGGRMIGLVETQYF
TRBJ2-6 | TRBV27 | CASSLGRESGANVLTF
TRBJ2-7 | TRBV6-1 | CASNSGGTYEQYF
TRBJ1-1 | TRBV7-6 | CASSPPRRLNTEAFF
TRBJ2-7 | TRBV4-1 | CASSHSGDREKSTYEQYF
TRBJ2-1 | TRBV7-9 | CASSGYSGRDYNEQFF
TRBJ2-1 | TRBV3-1 | CASSRMGMGVYNEQFF
TRBJ2-5 | TRBV3-1 | CASSQDRASGEETQYF
TRBJ1-1 | TRBV4-1 | CASSHLQGLYTEAFF
TRBJ2-7 | TRBV20-1 | CSARGQGSSYEQYF
TRBJ2-3 | TRBV11-2 | CASSLGGDADTQYF
TRBJ1-5 | TRBV29-1 | CSVGGPNQPQHF
TRBJ2-2 | TRBV3-1 | CASSPWTVNTGELFF
TRBJ1-6 | TRBV5-5 | CASSPRGGIGSPLHF
TRBJ2-7 | TRBV6-1 | CASSGLAGYEQYF
TRBJ1-6 | TRBV3-1 | CASSQEAGSNSPLHF
TRBJ2-3 | TRBV7-6 | CASREIWPDTQYF
TRBJ2-1 | TRBV24-1 | CATSERWIAGGPGEQFF
TRBJ1-2 | TRBV11-2 | CASSSRGQAVGYTF
TRBJ1-5 | TRBV10-2 | CASSPPPGVFQPQHF
TRBJ1-1 | TRBV3-1 | CASSQLSGTGGTAFF
TRBJ1-2 | TRBV10-3 | CAISGQGASTF
TRBJ1-1 | TRBV24-1 | CATRGANTEAFF
TRBJ2-1 | TRBV20-1 | CSARLAGGINEQFF
TRBJ1-1 | TRBV6-2/TRBV6-3 | CASSPGPARASF
TRBJ2-1 | TRBV5-1 | CASSFAGGNEQFF
TRBJ2-1 | TRBV20-1 | CSARDLGGNEQFF
TRBJ2-1 | TRBV11-2 | CASSVHSGTVYNEQFF
TRBJ2-1 | TRBV7-8 | CASSFTGIWEDEQFF
TRBJ2-1 | TRBV29-1 | CSVVDSGRAGVQVEQFF
TRBJ1-2 | TRBV10-3 | CAISAQDREGYTF